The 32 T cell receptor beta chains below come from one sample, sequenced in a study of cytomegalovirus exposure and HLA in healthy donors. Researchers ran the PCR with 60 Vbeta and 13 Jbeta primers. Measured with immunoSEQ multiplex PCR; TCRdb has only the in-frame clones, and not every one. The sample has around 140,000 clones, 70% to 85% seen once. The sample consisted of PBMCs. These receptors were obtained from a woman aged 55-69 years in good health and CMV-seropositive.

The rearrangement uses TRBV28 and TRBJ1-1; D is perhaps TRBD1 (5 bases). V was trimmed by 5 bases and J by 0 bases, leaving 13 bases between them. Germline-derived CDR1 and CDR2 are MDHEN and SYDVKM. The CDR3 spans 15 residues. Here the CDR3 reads CASSVGGTVNTEAFF. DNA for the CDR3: TGTGCCAGCAGTGTGGGGGGGACGGTGAACACTGAAGCTTTCTTT.

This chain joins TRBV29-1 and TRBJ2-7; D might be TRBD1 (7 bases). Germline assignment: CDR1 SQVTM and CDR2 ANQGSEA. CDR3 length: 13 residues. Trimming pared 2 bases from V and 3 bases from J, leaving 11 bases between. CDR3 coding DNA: TGCAGCGTTGAACAGGGGGGAAACTACGAGCAGTACTTC. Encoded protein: CSVEQGGNYEQYF.

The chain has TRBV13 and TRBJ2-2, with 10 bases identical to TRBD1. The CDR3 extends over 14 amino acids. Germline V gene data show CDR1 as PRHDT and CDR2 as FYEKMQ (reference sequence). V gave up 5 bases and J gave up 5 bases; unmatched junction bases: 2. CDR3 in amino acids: CASSGQGGTGELFF. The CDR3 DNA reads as TGTGCCAGCAGCGGACAGGGGGGGACCGGGGAGCTGTTTTTT.

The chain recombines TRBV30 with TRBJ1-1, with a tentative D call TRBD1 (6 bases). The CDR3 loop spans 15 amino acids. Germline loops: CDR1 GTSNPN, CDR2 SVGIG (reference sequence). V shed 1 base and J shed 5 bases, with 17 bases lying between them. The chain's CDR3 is CAWSGRVRGGTEAFF. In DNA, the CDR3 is TGTGCCTGGAGTGGTCGGGTTAGGGGGGGGACTGAAGCTTTCTTT.

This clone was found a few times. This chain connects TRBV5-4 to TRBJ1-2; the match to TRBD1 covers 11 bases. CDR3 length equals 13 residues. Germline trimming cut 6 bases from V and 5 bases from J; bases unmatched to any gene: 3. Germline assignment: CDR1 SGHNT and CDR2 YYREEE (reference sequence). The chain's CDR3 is CASTRDRGYGYTF. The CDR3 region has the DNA TGTGCCAGCACCCGGGACAGGGGGTATGGCTACACCTTC.

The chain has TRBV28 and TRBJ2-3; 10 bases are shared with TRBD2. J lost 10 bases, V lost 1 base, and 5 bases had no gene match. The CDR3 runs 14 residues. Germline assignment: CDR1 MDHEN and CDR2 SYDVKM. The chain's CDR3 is CASSLFGTSEAQYF. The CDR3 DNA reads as TGTGCCAGCAGTTTATTTGGGACTAGCGAAGCGCAGTATTTT.

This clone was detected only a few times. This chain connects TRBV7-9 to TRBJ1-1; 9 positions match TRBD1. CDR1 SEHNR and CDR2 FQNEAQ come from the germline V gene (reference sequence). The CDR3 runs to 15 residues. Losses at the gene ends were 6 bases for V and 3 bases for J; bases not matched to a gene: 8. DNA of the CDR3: TGTGCCAGCAGTACACAGGGGGCGCGGGACACTGAAGCTTTCTTT. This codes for CASSTQGARDTEAFF. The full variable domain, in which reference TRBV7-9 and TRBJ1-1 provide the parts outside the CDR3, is DTGVSQNPRHKITKRGQNVTFRCDPISEHNRLYWYRQTLGQGPEFLTYFQNEAQLEKSRLLSDRFSAERPKGSFSTLEIQRTEQGDSAMYLCASSTQGARDTEAFFGQGTRLTVV.

CDR3 in DNA: TGTGCCAGCTCACCGGCGGGGGGCCCCTCTTATGGCTACACCTTC. Translating it yields CASSPAGGPSYGYTF. The V gene is TRBV18, the J gene TRBJ1-2; D may be TRBD1 (6 bases). This CDR3 is 15 amino acids long. The germline V gene encodes CDR1 KGHSH and CDR2 LQKENI. V gave up 3 bases and J gave up 5 bases, with 16 bases separating them.

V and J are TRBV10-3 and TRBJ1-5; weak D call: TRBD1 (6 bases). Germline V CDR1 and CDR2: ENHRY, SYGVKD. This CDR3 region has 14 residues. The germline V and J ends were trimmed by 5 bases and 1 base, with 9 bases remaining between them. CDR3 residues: CAISPQGSNQPQHF. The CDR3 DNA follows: TGTGCCATCAGTCCTCAGGGGAGCAATCAGCCCCAGCATTTT.

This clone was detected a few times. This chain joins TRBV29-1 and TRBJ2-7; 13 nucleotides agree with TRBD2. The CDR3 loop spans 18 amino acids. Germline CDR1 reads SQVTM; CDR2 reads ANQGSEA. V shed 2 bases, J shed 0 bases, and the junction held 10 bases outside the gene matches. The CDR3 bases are TGCAGCGTTGAAAATATCGGGACTAGCGGGGTTAGCTCCTACGAGCAGTACTTC. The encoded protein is CSVENIGTSGVSSYEQYF.

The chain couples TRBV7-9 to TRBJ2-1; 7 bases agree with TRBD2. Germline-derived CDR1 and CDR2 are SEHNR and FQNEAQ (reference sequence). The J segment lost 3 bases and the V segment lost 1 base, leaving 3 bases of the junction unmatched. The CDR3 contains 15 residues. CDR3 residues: CASSLEASGYNEQFF. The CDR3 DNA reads TGTGCCAGCAGCTTAGAGGCTAGCGGCTACAATGAGCAGTTCTTC.

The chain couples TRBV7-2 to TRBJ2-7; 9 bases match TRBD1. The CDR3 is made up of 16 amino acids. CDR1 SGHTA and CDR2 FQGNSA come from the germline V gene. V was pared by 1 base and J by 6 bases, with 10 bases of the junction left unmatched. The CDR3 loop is CASSLGWDRVAIEQYF. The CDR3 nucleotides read TGTGCCAGCAGCTTAGGTTGGGACAGGGTAGCCATCGAGCAGTACTTC.

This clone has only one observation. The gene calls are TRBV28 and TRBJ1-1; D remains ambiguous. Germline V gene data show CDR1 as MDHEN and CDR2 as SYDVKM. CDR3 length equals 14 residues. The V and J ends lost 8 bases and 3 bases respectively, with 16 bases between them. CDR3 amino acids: CASAAGFIHTEAFF. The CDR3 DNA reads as TGTGCCAGCGCCGCCGGGTTTATACACACTGAAGCTTTCTTT.

The CDR3: CASSPGLAGVNEQYF. The CDR3 DNA reads TGTGCCAGCAGCCCCGGACTAGCGGGAGTTAACGAGCAGTACTTC. The rearrangement uses TRBV7-6 and TRBJ2-7; the match to TRBD2 covers 13 bases. Germline V gene data show CDR1 as SGHVS and CDR2 as FNYEAQ. V was pared by 5 bases and J by 5 bases, with 6 bases of the junction left unmatched. The CDR3 sequence is 15 residues long.

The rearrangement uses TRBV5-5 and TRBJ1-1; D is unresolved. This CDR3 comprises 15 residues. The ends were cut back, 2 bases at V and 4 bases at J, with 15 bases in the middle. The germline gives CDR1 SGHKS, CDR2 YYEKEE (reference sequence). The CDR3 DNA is TGTGCCAGCAGCTTTTTCCCGGGATTGCCCACTGAAGCTTTCTTT. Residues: CASSFFPGLPTEAFF.

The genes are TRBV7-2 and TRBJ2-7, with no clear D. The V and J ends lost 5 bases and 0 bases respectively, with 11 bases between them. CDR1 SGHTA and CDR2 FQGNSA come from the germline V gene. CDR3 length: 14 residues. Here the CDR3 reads CASSRSTSSYEQYF. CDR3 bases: TGTGCCAGCAGCCGATCCACCAGCTCCTACGAGCAGTACTTC. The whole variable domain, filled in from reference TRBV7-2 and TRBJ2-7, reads GAGVSQSPSNKVTEKGKDVELRCDPISGHTALYWYRQSLGQGLEFLIYFQGNSAPDKSGLPSDRFSAERTGGSVSTLTIQRTQQEDSAVYLCASSRSTSSYEQYFGPGTRLTVT.

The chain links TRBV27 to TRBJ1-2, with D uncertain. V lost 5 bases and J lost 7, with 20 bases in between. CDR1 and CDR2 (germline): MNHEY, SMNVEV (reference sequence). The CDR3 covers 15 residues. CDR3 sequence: CASSLSPARLRGYTF. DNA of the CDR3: TGTGCCAGCAGTCTCTCCCCGGCCAGACTGCGTGGCTACACCTTC.

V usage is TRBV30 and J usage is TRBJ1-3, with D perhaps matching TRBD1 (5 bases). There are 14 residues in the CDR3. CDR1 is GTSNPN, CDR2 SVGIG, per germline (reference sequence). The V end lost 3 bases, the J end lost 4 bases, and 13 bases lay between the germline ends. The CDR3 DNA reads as TGTGCCTGGAGAAAAGGACAAGTCGGAAACACCATATATTTT. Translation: CAWRKGQVGNTIYF.

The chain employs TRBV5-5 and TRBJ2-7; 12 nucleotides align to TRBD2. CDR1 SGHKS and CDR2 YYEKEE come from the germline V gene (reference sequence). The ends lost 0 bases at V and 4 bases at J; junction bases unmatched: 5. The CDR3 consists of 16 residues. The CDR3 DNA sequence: TGTGCCAGCAGCTTGGCCGGGACTAGCGGGTTTTACGAGCAGTACTTC. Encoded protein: CASSLAGTSGFYEQYF.

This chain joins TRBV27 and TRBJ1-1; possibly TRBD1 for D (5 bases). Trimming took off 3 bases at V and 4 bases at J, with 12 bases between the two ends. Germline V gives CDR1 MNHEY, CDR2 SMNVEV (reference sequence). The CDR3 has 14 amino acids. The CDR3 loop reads CASSLAGRGTEAFF. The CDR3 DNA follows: TGTGCCAGCAGTTTGGCAGGGAGGGGCACTGAAGCTTTCTTT.

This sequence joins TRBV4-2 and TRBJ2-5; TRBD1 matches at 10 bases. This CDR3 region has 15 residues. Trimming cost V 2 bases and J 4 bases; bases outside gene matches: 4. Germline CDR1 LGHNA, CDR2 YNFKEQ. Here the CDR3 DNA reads TGTGCCAGCAGCCAAACGGGACAGGGGAGAGAGACCCAGTACTTC. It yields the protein CASSQTGQGRETQYF.

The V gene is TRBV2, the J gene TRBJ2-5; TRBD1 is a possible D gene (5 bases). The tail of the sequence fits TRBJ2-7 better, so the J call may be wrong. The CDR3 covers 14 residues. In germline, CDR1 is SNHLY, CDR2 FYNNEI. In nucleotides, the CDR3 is TGTGCCAGCAGTGACCAGGGTGCCCTATACGAGCAGTACTTC. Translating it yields CASSDQGALYEQYF.

CDR3 sequence reads: CASSQDWGKGVHGYTF. CDR3 nucleotides: TGCGCCAGCAGCCAAGATTGGGGAAAAGGGGTCCATGGCTACACCTTC. The V gene is TRBV4-3, the J gene TRBJ1-2, with D perhaps TRBD1 (5 bases). CDR1 and CDR2 from the germline V gene are LGHNA and YSLEER. The ends were cut back, 0 bases at V and 6 bases at J, with 17 bases in the middle. The CDR3 is 16 amino acids.

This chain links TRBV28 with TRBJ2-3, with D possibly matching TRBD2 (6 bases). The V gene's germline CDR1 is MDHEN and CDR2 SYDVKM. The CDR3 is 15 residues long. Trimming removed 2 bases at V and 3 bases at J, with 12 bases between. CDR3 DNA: TGTGCCAGCAGTTTAAGTGAGGGGAGGACAGATACGCAGTATTTT. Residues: CASSLSEGRTDTQYF.

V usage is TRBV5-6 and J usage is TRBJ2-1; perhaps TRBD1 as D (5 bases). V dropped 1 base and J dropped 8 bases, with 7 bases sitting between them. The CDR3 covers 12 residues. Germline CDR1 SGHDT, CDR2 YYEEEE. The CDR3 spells CASSLRGYEQFF. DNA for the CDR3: TGTGCCAGCAGCTTGAGGGGCTATGAGCAGTTCTTC.

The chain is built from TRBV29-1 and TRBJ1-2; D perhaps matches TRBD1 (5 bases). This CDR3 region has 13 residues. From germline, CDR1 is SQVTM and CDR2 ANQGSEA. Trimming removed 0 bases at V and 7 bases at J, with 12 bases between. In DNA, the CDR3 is TGCAGCGTTGAAGATTTCCGGGGGTCTGGCTACACCTTC. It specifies CSVEDFRGSGYTF.

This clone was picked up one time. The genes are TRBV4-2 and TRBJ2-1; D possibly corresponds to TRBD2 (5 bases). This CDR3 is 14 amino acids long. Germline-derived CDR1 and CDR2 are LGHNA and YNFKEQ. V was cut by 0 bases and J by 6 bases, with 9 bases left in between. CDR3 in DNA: TGTGCCAGCAGCCAAGATAAGGGAGTCAATGAGCAGTTCTTC. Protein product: CASSQDKGVNEQFF.

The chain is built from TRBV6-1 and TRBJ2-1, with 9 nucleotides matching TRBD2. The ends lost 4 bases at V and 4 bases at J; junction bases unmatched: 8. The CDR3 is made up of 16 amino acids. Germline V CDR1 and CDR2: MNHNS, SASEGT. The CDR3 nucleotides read TGTGCCAGCAGTGCTCCACAGACTAGCGGTTACAATGAGCAGTTCTTC. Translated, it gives CASSAPQTSGYNEQFF.

The CDR3 bases are TGTGCCACCGAGGATATAGCGGGAGGAGCCAACATTCAGTACTTC. This gives the protein CATEDIAGGANIQYF. The chain joins TRBV10-3 to TRBJ2-4; 10 nucleotides match TRBD2. The CDR3 length is 15 residues. V lost 10 bases to trimming and J lost 7 bases; unmatched junction nucleotides: 13. The germline gives CDR1 ENHRY, CDR2 SYGVKD.

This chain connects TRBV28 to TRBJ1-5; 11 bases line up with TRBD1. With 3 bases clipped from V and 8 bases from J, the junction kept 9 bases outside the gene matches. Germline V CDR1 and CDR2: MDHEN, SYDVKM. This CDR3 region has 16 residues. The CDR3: CASSFPGQGEVKPQHF. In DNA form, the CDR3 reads TGTGCCAGCAGTTTCCCGGGACAGGGGGAAGTTAAGCCCCAGCATTTT.

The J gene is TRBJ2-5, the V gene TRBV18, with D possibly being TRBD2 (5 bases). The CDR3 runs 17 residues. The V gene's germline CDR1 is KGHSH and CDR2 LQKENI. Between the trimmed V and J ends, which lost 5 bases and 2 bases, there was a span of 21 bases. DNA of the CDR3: TGTGCCAGCTCATCAATCGTCGGATACGGGGTACAAGAGACCCAGTACTTC. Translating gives CASSSIVGYGVQETQYF.

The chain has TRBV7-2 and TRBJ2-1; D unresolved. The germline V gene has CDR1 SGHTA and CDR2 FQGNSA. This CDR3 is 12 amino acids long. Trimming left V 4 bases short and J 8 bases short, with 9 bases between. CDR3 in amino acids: CASSSYFHEQFF. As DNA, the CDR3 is TGTGCCAGCAGCTCCTATTTCCATGAGCAGTTCTTC.